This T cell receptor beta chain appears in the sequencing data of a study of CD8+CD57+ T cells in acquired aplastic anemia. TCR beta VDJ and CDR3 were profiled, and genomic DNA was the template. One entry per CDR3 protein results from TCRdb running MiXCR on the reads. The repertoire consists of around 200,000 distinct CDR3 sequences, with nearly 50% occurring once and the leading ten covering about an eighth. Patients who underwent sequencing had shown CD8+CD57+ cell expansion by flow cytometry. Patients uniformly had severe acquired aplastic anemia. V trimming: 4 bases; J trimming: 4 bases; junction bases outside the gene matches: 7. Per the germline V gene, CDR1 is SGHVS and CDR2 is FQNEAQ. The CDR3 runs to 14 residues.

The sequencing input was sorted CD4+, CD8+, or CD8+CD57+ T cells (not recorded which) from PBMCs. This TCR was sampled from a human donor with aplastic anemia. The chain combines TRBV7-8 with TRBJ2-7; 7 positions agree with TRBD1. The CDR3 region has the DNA TGTGCCAGCAGCTCCTCGGGACAGAGATACGAGCAGTACTTC. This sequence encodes CASSSSGQRYEQYF.